Reported below is one T cell receptor beta chain. It has no known antigen specificity. Base qualities are not provided; no much larger clone lies one nucleotide away. The germline V gene (reference sequence) supplies CDR1 SEHNR and CDR2 FQNEAQ. The junction carries 11 bases between V and J, which are trimmed by 4 bases and 7 bases respectively. The CDR3 runs 13 amino acids, cysteine and phenylalanine included. Of all the DNA, just the CDR3 is kept, 39 bases in frame from base 1. Collaborating institutions collected whole blood in K2EDTA tubes following their own protocols. Collaborator samples were shipped for TCRbeta analysis as frozen whole blood, isolated PBMCs, or DNA extracted from either sample type. This entry comes from a study of blood T cell repertoires in COVID-19 (dated by TCRdb to 2018 to 2020). About the investigation overall: Samples from collaborators originated in the United States, Italy and Spain and spanned both the acute and convalescent phases of COVID-19. The material from the prospective study consisted of cDNA or gDNA derived from T cells, B-cell-depleted T cells, or PBMCs. Subjects who had been exposed to COVID-19, were actively infected with it, or had recovered from it provided the deeply sampled blood TCRbeta repertoires that made up the dataset. The repertoires were made available in a free public database intended to serve as a resource for research on the immune response to SARS-CoV-2. Samples came from the ongoing ImmuneRACE study (first 160 participants) plus 1,254 subjects from 6 global collaborators. A de-identified subject ID, COVID-19 status, age in years and sex were almost always included in the sample metadata. Where HLA class I and class II types were available, the types were taken from metadata supplied by the sample provider, not from assay-based typing.

TCRbeta CDR3 regions were amplified from genomic DNA by means of the immunoSEQ Assay, a bias-controlled multiplex PCR. The source study handled its data this way. Nucleated cell counts per sample were estimated from amplification of reference gene primers within the assay. Sequence reads were collapsed and filtered to measure the absolute abundance of every unique TCRbeta CDR3 rearrangement. For each sample, productive Simpson clonality was calculated by taking the square root of Simpson's diversity index across productive rearrangements. TCRdb took this table from immuneACCESS and kept in-frame rearrangements with V and J called. Such tables lack part of the clones; where checked against another copy, unresolved V genes explain under half of the gap, and the rest is unexplained. That table gives V, J and clone size, and the DNA gave D and trimming. Here the sample has roughly 140,000 clones; 75% to 85% occur a single time. Roughly a tenth of the sample comes from the top ten.

What the study reported, not specific to this receptor: The quantity of clinical and demographic metadata differed by source and by participant and was supplied without curation.

The receptor chain draws on TRBV7-9 and TRBJ2-4; the D gene is perhaps TRBD2, on 7 matching bases. The sequenced sample consisted of peripheral blood. The receptor's source is a man between 60 and 75 years old with active or convalescent COVID-19. The CDR3 amino acid sequence is: CASSYAGANIQYF. The nucleotide sequence is given as TGTGCCAGCAGCTACGCGGGGGCGAACATTCAGTACTTC.